Listed here are 32 T cell receptor beta chains from one sample, sequenced in a study of shared clonotypes between healthy human individuals. Sequenced by immunoSEQ multiplex PCR; TCRdb stores in-frame clones only, minus some. Counted here are about 1 million clones, around four fifths occurring once; the ten biggest clones make up approximately 1.5%. The sample was memory CD4+ T cells sorted from blood. Subset specified: CD45RA-negative fraction. These receptors were taken from a man between 18 and 29 years old in good health.

The chain uses TRBV7-6 and TRBJ2-2; D gene ambiguous. CDR1 and CDR2 from the germline V gene are SGHVS and FNYEAQ. The CDR3 covers 15 residues. Trimming left V 5 bases short and J 6 bases short, with 16 bases between. In DNA form, the CDR3 reads TGTGCCAGCAGCAACCCCTCAAATGGAGCCGGGGAGCTGTTTTTT. It yields the protein CASSNPSNGAGELFF. The whole variable domain, filled in from reference TRBV7-6 and TRBJ2-2, reads GAGVSQSPRYKVTKRGQDVALRCDPISGHVSLYWYRQALGQGPEFLTYFNYEAQQDKSGLPNDRFSAERPEGSISTLTIQRTEQRDSAMYRCASSNPSNGAGELFFGEGSRLTVL.

The J gene is TRBJ1-3, the V gene TRBV15; 7 positions match TRBD1. Trimming removed 5 bases from V and 0 bases from J; junction bases left unmatched: 10. The germline CDR1 and CDR2 sequences are LNHNV and YYDKDF (reference sequence). The CDR3 spans 17 residues. CDR3 protein: CATSPSGGRISGNTIYF. CDR3 bases: TGTGCCACCAGCCCCTCAGGGGGAAGGATCTCTGGAAACACCATATATTTT.

The chain recombines TRBV29-1 with TRBJ2-1, with TRBD2 matching over 16 bases. There are 17 residues in the CDR3. The J segment lost 3 bases and the V segment lost 5 bases, leaving 7 bases of the junction unmatched. The germline gives CDR1 SQVTM, CDR2 ANQGSEA. The CDR3 DNA reads TGCAGCGTTTCCGGGACTAGCGGGGGGGCGTTCTACAATGAGCAGTTCTTC. Residues: CSVSGTSGGAFYNEQFF.

In the case of this clone: Other DNA sequences within the sample encode an identical CDR3. V is TRBV5-1 and J is TRBJ2-7, with 7 positions matching TRBD2. This CDR3 spans 15 amino acids. The junction had 5 bases not matched to a gene; V was cut back by 1 base and J by 1 base. Germline V gene lookup returns CDR1 SGHRS and CDR2 YFSETQ. CDR3 region: CASSLNIGGSYEQYF. CDR3 bases: TGCGCCAGCAGCTTGAACATCGGGGGGTCCTACGAGCAGTACTTC.

J is TRBJ2-5 and V is TRBV6-4, with TRBD2 identical over 8 bases. The trim removed 5 bases at V and 7 bases at J, leaving 9 bases unmatched. Germline V gene data show CDR1 as MRHNA and CDR2 as SNTAGT. This CDR3 spans 14 amino acids. The CDR3 DNA reads as TGTGCCAGCAGTCGGGAAGCGGGGGTGGGGACCCAGTACTTC. Protein: CASSREAGVGTQYF.

This chain links TRBV12-2 with TRBJ1-4; TRBD1 was called by the table and not checked on the DNA. TRBV12-2 is labeled a pseudogene. This CDR3 has 16 residues. The CDR3 loop reads CASRLEDRGPREKLFF. In DNA, the CDR3 is TGTGCAAGTCGCTTAGAGGACAGGGGGCCGCGAGAAAAACTGTTTTTT.

The genes are TRBV6-5 and TRBJ1-1; 8 nucleotides agree with TRBD1. Unmatched junction bases numbered 4, after V lost 6 bases and J lost 1 base. CDR1 and CDR2 from the germline V gene are MNHEY and SVGAGI. The CDR3 has 14 residues. CDR3 region: CASRLGTGNTEAFF. The CDR3 DNA reads as TGTGCCAGCAGACTAGGGACAGGGAACACTGAAGCTTTCTTT.

The CDR3 DNA sequence: TGTGCCAGCAGACTCCGGGGTGATACGCAGTATTTT. The encoded protein is CASRLRGDTQYF. The chain has TRBV6-1 and TRBJ2-3; D may be TRBD2 (5 bases). The CDR3 covers 12 residues. Trimming shortened V by 6 bases and J by 6 bases, and 10 bases separated the two germline ends. The germline gives CDR1 MNHNS, CDR2 SASEGT.

This clone was seen only a few times. This chain connects TRBV5-5 to TRBJ2-2; no reliable D call. V was shortened by 6 bases and J by 4 bases, with 13 bases between the two germline ends. The length of the CDR3 is 14 residues. Germline V lookup: CDR1 SGHKS, CDR2 YYEKEE (reference sequence). The CDR3 nucleotides read TGTGCCAGCACGCGTACAGTGGGCACCGGGGAGCTGTTTTTT. It codes for CASTRTVGTGELFF.

This clone was recorded once. The chain links TRBV5-5 to TRBJ2-7; TRBD2 agrees at 14 bases. V shed 4 bases, J shed 3 bases, and the junction held 9 bases outside the gene matches. The CDR3 has 17 amino acids. Germline CDR1 and CDR2: SGHKS and YYEKEE (reference sequence). The CDR3 here is CASSPRLAGGPLYEQYF. In DNA form, the CDR3 reads TGTGCCAGCAGCCCGAGACTAGCGGGAGGGCCTCTCTACGAGCAGTACTTC.

The genes are TRBV7-9 and TRBJ2-5, with a weak D call TRBD2 (6 bases). Germline CDR1 and CDR2: SEHNR and FQNEAQ (reference sequence). The CDR3 runs to 16 residues. The V gene lost 5 bases and the J gene lost 4 bases, with 20 bases spanning the gap. The CDR3 sequence is CASSPRGSAGGETQYF. The DNA for the CDR3 is TGTGCCAGCAGCCCCCGGGGGAGCGCGGGCGGAGAGACCCAGTACTTC.

V and J are TRBV28 and TRBJ2-5; maybe TRBD1 (6 bases). This CDR3 spans 12 amino acids. Germline V lookup: CDR1 MDHEN, CDR2 SYDVKM. V lost 9 bases to trimming and J lost 1 base, with 9 bases between them. The CDR3, as DNA: TGTGCCAGGGACAGATTCCAAGAGACCCAGTACTTC. Protein product: CARDRFQETQYF.

J is TRBJ2-1 and V is TRBV5-1, with 9 bases aligning to TRBD2. The CDR3 loop spans 15 amino acids. The germline V gene encodes CDR1 SGHRS and CDR2 YFSETQ. The V and J ends lost 0 bases and 6 bases, in that order; junction bases with no gene match: 4. CDR3 bases: TGCGCCAGCAGCTTGGGGGCGGGAGGGGCCAATGAGCAGTTCTTC. The encoded protein is CASSLGAGGANEQFF.

The V call is TRBV30, the J call TRBJ2-1, with D perhaps matching TRBD1 (6 bases). Germline V gene sequence: CDR1 GTSNPN, CDR2 SVGIG (reference sequence). The CDR3 totals 17 residues. With 4 bases removed from V and 2 bases from J, the gap between germline ends came to 21 bases. CDR3 nucleotide sequence: TGTGCCTGGACCCATAACCGAAAGGGGGTCACCTACAATGAGCAGTTCTTC. Its protein product is CAWTHNRKGVTYNEQFF.

The J gene is TRBJ2-3, the V gene TRBV29-1, with 14 bases lining up with TRBD2. The J segment lost 0 bases and the V segment lost 7 bases, leaving 12 bases of the junction unmatched. The germline gives CDR1 SQVTM, CDR2 ANQGSEA. The CDR3 has 18 residues. As DNA, the CDR3 is TGCAGCGCTACCGGACTAGCGGGAGGTCTAATAAGCACAGATACGCAGTATTTT. Translated, it gives CSATGLAGGLISTDTQYF.

The chain couples TRBV2 to TRBJ1-3; D gene unclear. The V end was cut by 1 base, the J end by 0 bases, with 13 bases between. Germline V lookup: CDR1 SNHLY, CDR2 FYNNEI. This CDR3 spans 17 amino acids. The CDR3 region has the DNA TGTGCCAGCAGTGAAGGGGTGGCTCTCCGCTCTGGAAACACCATATATTTT. This gives the protein CASSEGVALRSGNTIYF.

The gene calls are TRBV5-4 and TRBJ2-7; maybe TRBD2 (5 bases). This CDR3 region has 14 residues. Trimming took off 2 bases at V and 4 bases at J, with 13 bases between the two ends. Germline CDR1 reads SGHNT; CDR2 reads YYREEE (reference sequence). As DNA, the CDR3 is TGTGCCAGCAGCTTCGATCCAGGCGGGTACGAGCAGTACTTC. It codes for CASSFDPGGYEQYF.

This chain connects TRBV19 to TRBJ2-7, with TRBD1 identical over 7 bases. This CDR3 has 13 residues. The V and J ends lost 7 bases and 4 bases, in that order; junction bases with no gene match: 7. Germline lookup yields CDR1 LNHDA and CDR2 SQIVND (reference sequence). The DNA of the CDR3 is TGTGCCAGTAAGGACAGGTGGACATACGAGCAGTACTTC. This codes for CASKDRWTYEQYF.

The chain is built from TRBV30 and TRBJ2-2; D is ambiguous. The CDR3 spans 15 residues. The germline V gene encodes CDR1 GTSNPN and CDR2 SVGIG (reference sequence). Deletions cut 0 bases from V and 6 bases from J, with 14 bases between. The CDR3 nucleotides are TGTGCCTGGAGTGTTGACACCATAAGCGCCGGGGAGCTGTTTTTT. Protein product: CAWSVDTISAGELFF. The entire variable domain, with the rest obtained from reference TRBV30 and TRBJ2-2, is as follows: SQTIHQWPATLVQPVGSPLSLECTVEGTSNPNLYWYRQAAGRGLQLLFYSVGIGQISSEVPQNLSASRPQDRQFILSSKKLLLSDSGFYLCAWSVDTISAGELFFGEGSRLTVL.

The rearrangement uses TRBV5-1 and TRBJ2-1; D may be TRBD1 (6 bases). The CDR3 length is 13 residues. Germline V CDR1 and CDR2: SGHRS, YFSETQ. Trimming took 4 bases from V and 6 from J, leaving 11 bases between them. CDR3 coding DNA: TGCGCCAGCAGCAACAGGGTCCCCAATGAGCAGTTCTTC. Translating it yields CASSNRVPNEQFF.

CDR3 sequence reads: CASSSPKLLYGYTF. The CDR3 DNA reads TGTGCCAGCAGTTCCCCTAAACTACTCTATGGCTACACCTTC. This sequence joins TRBV28 and TRBJ1-2; unclear D gene. The V gene lost 4 bases and the J gene lost 4 bases, with 13 bases spanning the gap. Germline lookup yields CDR1 MDHEN and CDR2 SYDVKM. The length of the CDR3 is 14 residues.

This clone was seen a handful of times. This chain joins TRBV28 and TRBJ1-1; a weak D match, TRBD1 (6 bases). The CDR3 totals 14 residues. The V end was cut by 6 bases, the J end by 4 bases, with 15 bases between. Germline V gives CDR1 MDHEN, CDR2 SYDVKM. The CDR3 loop is CASRQQGLITEAFF. CDR3 nucleotides: TGTGCCAGCAGACAACAGGGTTTAATCACTGAAGCTTTCTTT.

The V call is TRBV5-1, the J call TRBJ2-7; D remains unclear. V lost 0 bases and J 3 bases, leaving 4 bases between the germline ends. Germline V gives CDR1 SGHRS, CDR2 YFSETQ. The CDR3 spans 12 residues. Here the CDR3 reads CASSLDIYEQYF. The CDR3 coding sequence is TGCGCCAGCAGCTTGGACATCTACGAGCAGTACTTC.

This clone turned up a few times. The gene calls are TRBV18 and TRBJ1-4, with TRBD1 identical over 8 bases. V lost 4 bases to trimming and J lost 4 bases; unmatched junction nucleotides: 8. Germline V gene data show CDR1 as KGHSH and CDR2 as LQKENI. This CDR3 contains 16 residues. In DNA form, the CDR3 reads TGTGCCAGCTCACTAAACGGACAGGGTGGTAATGAAAAACTGTTTTTT. Translation: CASSLNGQGGNEKLFF.

The DNA of the CDR3 is TGCAGCGTTGAAGGACAAGACTATGGCTACACCTTC. Protein: CSVEGQDYGYTF. This chain links TRBV29-1 with TRBJ1-2; D not certain. This CDR3 has 12 amino acids. The V gene lost 1 base and the J gene lost 3 bases, with 6 bases spanning the gap. Germline loops: CDR1 SQVTM, CDR2 ANQGSEA.

J is TRBJ2-7 and V is TRBV6-5, with D maybe TRBD2 (6 bases). Germline V gives CDR1 MNHEY, CDR2 SVGAGI. This CDR3 region has 12 residues. Between the trimmed V and J ends, which lost 8 bases and 6 bases, there was a span of 14 bases. The DNA for the CDR3 is TGTGCCAGCCACGGGAGTTCGGGCGAGCAGTACTTC. Translated: CASHGSSGEQYF.

CDR3 bases: TGTGCCAGCAACCGGGGCACAGATACGCAGTATTTT. The encoded protein is CASNRGTDTQYF. The rearrangement uses TRBV7-2 and TRBJ2-3; no definite D call. Trimming left V 7 bases short and J 1 base short, with 6 bases between. This CDR3 contains 12 residues. The V gene's germline CDR1 is SGHTA and CDR2 FQGNSA.

The chain recombines TRBV7-8 with TRBJ1-1; D ambiguous. CDR3 length: 15 residues. Looked up from germline, CDR1 is SGHVS and CDR2 is FQNEAQ. Trimming removed 1 base at V and 1 base at J, with 10 bases between. The CDR3 loop is CASSLGEKRNTEAFF. CDR3 bases: TGTGCCAGCAGCTTAGGGGAAAAACGGAACACTGAAGCTTTCTTT. The variable domain in full, with the rest retrieved from reference TRBV7-8 and TRBJ1-1, is GAGVSQSPRYKVAKRGQDVALRCDPISGHVSLFWYQQALGQGPEFLTYFQNEAQLDKSGLPSDRFFAERPEGSVSTLKIQRTQQEDSAVYLCASSLGEKRNTEAFFGQGTRLTVV.

The chain employs TRBV4-3 and TRBJ2-7; D ambiguous. Trimming pared 0 bases from V and 0 bases from J, leaving 9 bases between. This CDR3 region has 15 residues. Per germline, CDR1 LGHNA and CDR2 YSLEER. For the CDR3, the DNA is TGCGCCAGCAGCCAAGATTATTCATCCTCCTACGAGCAGTACTTC. Protein: CASSQDYSSSYEQYF.

Notes on this clone: Given a much more abundant clone one base away, this may be a read error. The same CDR3 also results from other DNA sequences found in this sample. The chain carries TRBV7-9 and TRBJ2-7; D unclear. Germline-derived CDR1 and CDR2 are SEHNR and FQNEAQ (reference sequence). The ends were cut back, 1 base at V and 4 bases at J, with 2 bases in the middle. The CDR3 spans 11 residues. CDR3 DNA: TGTGCCAGCAGCTTAGATTACGAGCAGTACTTC. Translating it yields CASSLDYEQYF. Based on the CDR3 plus reference TRBV7-9 and TRBJ2-7, the full variable domain is DTGVSQNPRHKITKRGQNVTFRCDPISEHNRLYWYRQTLGQGPEFLTYFQNEAQLEKSRLLSDRFSAERPKGSFSTLEIQRTEQGDSAMYLCASSLDYEQYFGPGTRLTVT.

J is TRBJ1-1 and V is TRBV2, with 11 bases matching TRBD1. Germline assignment: CDR1 SNHLY and CDR2 FYNNEI. The CDR3 runs to 17 residues. Trimming at V came to 6 bases and at J to 2 bases, leaving 11 bases not matched to a gene. The DNA of the CDR3 is TGTGCCAGCAGACGGACAGGGGGCGCCCCCTTAAACACTGAAGCTTTCTTT. Protein product: CASRRTGGAPLNTEAFF.

V is TRBV7-6 and J is TRBJ2-2; 10 bases agree with TRBD1. The germline gives CDR1 SGHVS, CDR2 FNYEAQ. The trim removed 5 bases at V and 7 bases at J, leaving 7 bases unmatched. CDR3 length: 15 residues. The CDR3 sequence: CASSRQGADGGELFF. The CDR3 DNA is TGTGCCAGCAGCAGACAGGGGGCTGACGGCGGGGAGCTGTTTTTT.